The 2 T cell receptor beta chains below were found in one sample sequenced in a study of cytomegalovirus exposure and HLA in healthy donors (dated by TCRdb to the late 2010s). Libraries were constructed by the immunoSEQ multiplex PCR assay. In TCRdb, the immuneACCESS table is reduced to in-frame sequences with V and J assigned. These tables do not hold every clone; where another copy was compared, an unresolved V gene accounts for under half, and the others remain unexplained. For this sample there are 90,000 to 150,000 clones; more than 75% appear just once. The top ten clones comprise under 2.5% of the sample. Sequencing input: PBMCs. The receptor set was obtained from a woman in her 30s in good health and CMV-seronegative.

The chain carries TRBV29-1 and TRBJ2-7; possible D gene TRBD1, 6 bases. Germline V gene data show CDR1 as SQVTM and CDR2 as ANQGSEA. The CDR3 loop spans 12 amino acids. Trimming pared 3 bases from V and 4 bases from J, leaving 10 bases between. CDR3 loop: CSVEGQGYEQYF. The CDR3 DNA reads TGCAGCGTTGAGGGTCAGGGGTACGAGCAGTACTTC.

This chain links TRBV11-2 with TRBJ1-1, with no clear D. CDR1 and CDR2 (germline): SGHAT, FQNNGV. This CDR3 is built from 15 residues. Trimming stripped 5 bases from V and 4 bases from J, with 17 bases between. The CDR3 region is CASSRSDRGPTEAFF. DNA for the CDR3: TGTGCCAGCAGCCGTTCGGATCGGGGTCCCACTGAAGCTTTCTTT.